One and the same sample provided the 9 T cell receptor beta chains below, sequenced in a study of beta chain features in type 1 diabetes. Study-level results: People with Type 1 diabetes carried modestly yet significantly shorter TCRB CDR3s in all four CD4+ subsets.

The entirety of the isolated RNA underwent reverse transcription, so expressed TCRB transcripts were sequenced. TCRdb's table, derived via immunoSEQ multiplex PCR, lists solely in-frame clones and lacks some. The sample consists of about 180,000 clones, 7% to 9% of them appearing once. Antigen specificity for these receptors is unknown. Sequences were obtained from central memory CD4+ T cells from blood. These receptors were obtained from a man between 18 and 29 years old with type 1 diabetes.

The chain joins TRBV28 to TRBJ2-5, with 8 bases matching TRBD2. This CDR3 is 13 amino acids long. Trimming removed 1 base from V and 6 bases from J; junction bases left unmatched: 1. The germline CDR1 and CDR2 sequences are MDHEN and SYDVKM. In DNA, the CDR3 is TGTGCCAGCAGTTTATCGGGGGGGCAGACCCAGTACTTC. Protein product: CASSLSGGQTQYF.

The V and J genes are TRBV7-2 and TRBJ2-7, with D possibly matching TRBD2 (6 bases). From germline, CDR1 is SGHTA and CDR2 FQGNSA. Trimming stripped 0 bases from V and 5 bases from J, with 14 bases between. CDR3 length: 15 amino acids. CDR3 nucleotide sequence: TGTGCCAGCAGCTTAGCGATGCTGGGAGGTAACGAGCAGTACTTC. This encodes CASSLAMLGGNEQYF.

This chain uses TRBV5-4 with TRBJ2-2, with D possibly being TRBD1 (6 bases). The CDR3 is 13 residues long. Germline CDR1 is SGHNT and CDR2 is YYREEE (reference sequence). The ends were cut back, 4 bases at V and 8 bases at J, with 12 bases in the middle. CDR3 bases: TGTGCCAGCAGCGTTACAGGGTTGGGGGAGCTGTTTTTT. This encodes CASSVTGLGELFF.

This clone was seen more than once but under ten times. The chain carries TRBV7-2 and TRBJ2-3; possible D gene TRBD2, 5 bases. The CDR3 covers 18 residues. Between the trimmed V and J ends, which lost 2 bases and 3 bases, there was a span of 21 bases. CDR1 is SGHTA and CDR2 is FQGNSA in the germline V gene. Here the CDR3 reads CASSLFGAGKAVTDTQYF. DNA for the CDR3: TGTGCCAGCAGCTTATTCGGAGCCGGGAAGGCCGTGACAGATACGCAGTATTTT.

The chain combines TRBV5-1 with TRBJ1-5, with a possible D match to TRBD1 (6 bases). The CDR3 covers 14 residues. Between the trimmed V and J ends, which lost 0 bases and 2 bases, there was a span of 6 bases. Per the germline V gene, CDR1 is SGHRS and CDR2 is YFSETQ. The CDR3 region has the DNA TGCGCCAGCAGCTTGGGGACAGGCAATCAGCCCCAGCATTTT. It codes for CASSLGTGNQPQHF.

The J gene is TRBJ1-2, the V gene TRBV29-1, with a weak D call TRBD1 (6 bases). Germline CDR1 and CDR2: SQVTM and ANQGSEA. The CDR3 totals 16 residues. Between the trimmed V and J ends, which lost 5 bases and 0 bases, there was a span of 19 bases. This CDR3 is CSVFQGPGGTNYGYTF. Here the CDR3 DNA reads TGCAGCGTTTTCCAGGGGCCAGGAGGAACTAACTATGGCTACACCTTC.

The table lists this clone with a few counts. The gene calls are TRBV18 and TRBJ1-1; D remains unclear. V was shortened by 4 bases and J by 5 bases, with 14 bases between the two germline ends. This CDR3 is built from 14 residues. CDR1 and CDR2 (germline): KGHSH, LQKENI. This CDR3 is CASSRDSAGTEAFF. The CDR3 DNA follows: TGTGCCAGCTCACGCGATTCGGCGGGGACTGAAGCTTTCTTT.

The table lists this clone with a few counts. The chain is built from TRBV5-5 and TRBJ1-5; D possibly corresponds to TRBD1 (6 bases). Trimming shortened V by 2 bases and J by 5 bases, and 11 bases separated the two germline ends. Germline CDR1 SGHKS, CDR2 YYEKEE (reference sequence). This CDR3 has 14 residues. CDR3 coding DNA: TGTGCCAGCAGCTTATGGGGGCAGGATCAGCCCCAGCATTTT. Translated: CASSLWGQDQPQHF.

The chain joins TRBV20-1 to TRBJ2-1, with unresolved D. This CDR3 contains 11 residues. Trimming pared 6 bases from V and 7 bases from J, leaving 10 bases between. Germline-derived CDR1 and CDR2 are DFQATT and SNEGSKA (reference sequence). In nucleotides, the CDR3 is TGCAGTGCCGCCATCACTAATGAGCAGTTCTTC. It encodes CSAAITNEQFF.